These 17 T cell receptor beta chains share one sample of origin, sequenced in a study of CD8+ T cells in alopecia areata. Extracted RNA was reverse transcribed into cDNA, the sequencing template. TCRdb's copy holds only in-frame clones and misses some; the assay was immunoSEQ multiplex PCR. This sample yields roughly 150,000 clones, of which 45% to 55% are seen a single time; approximately 19% belongs to the top ten. Sequenced here: CD8+ T cells sorted from blood, sampled at week 0. These receptors all come from a human donor with alopecia areata.

This clone has a handful of counts. The V gene is TRBV23-1, the J gene TRBJ2-5, with 7 bases aligning to TRBD1. TRBV23-1 is assigned to the ORF class and has an uncertain function. CDR3 length: 16 amino acids. Unmatched junction bases numbered 6, after V lost 0 bases and J lost 2 bases. CDR3 in amino acids: CASSQSNRGVQETQYF. The CDR3 DNA is TGCGCCAGCAGTCAATCGAACAGGGGAGTACAAGAGACCCAGTACTTC.

The rearrangement links TRBV7-3 to TRBJ2-3, with D perhaps TRBD2 (7 bases). The CDR3 runs 15 residues. V lost 0 bases and J lost 4, with 11 bases in between. The germline V gene encodes CDR1 SGHTA and CDR2 FQGTGA. CDR3 nucleotide sequence: TGTGCCAGCAGCTTAACTGGGGGGGCCCCAGATACGCAGTATTTT. This translates into CASSLTGGAPDTQYF.

This clone was found once. The DNA for the CDR3 is TGTGCCAGCAGCTTGGATGACGGCACAGATACGCAGTATTTT. Translation gives CASSLDDGTDTQYF. The chain has TRBV5-6 and TRBJ2-3, with D unclear. In germline, CDR1 is SGHDT, CDR2 YYEEEE. The length of the CDR3 is 14 residues. Trimming shortened V by 0 bases and J by 1 base, and 6 bases separated the two germline ends. Filled out from reference TRBV5-6 and TRBJ2-3, the complete variable domain reads DAGVTQSPTHLIKTRGQQVTLRCSPKSGHDTVSWYQQALGQGPQFIFQYYEEEERQRGNFPDRFSGHQFPNYSSELNVNALLLGDSALYLCASSLDDGTDTQYFGPGTRLTVL.

This chain links TRBV19 with TRBJ1-5; D unclear. The CDR3 has 13 amino acids. V lost 7 bases, J lost 6 bases, and 13 bases lay in between. The germline V gene has CDR1 LNHDA and CDR2 SQIVND (reference sequence). The CDR3 sequence: CASTPGSGQPQHF. The CDR3 region has the DNA TGTGCCAGTACCCCCGGGAGCGGTCAGCCCCAGCATTTT.

This chain joins TRBV13 and TRBJ1-1; D uncertain. The CDR3 loop spans 14 amino acids. Germline CDR1 is PRHDT and CDR2 is FYEKMQ (reference sequence). The ends were cut back, 4 bases at V and 7 bases at J, with 16 bases in the middle. The CDR3 DNA is TGTGCCAGCAGCTGCCGGGAACTTAATCTTGAAGCTTTCTTT. This sequence encodes CASSCRELNLEAFF.

The V and J genes are TRBV7-2 and TRBJ1-1; TRBD1 matches 8 bases. This CDR3 has 13 amino acids. After removal of 5 bases from V and 7 bases from J, the junction contained 6 bases not matched to a gene. Looked up from germline, CDR1 is SGHTA and CDR2 is FQGNSA. CDR3: CASSLNRGYEAFF. The CDR3 nucleotides read TGTGCCAGCAGCCTCAACAGGGGGTATGAAGCTTTCTTT.

The V call is TRBV5-6, the J call TRBJ2-7; the D gene is possibly TRBD1 (6 bases). V was cut by 3 bases and J by 3 bases, with 13 bases left in between. This CDR3 has 14 residues. Germline V gene lookup returns CDR1 SGHDT and CDR2 YYEEEE. The CDR3 loop reads CASSYGTSIYEQYF. Here the CDR3 DNA reads TGTGCCAGCAGCTACGGGACATCCATCTACGAGCAGTACTTC.

This clone has more than one count but fewer than ten. Other DNA sequences in the sample encode the same CDR3. The chain couples TRBV30 to TRBJ1-1; D not resolved. The CDR3 totals 11 residues. Per germline, CDR1 GTSNPN and CDR2 SVGIG (reference sequence). Trimming cost V 0 bases and J 6 bases, with 5 bases left between them. CDR3 DNA: TGTGCCTGGAGTGTACTTGCTGAAGCTTTCTTT. It is translated as CAWSVLAEAFF.

This clone was observed a handful of times. The CDR3 sequence is CASSRPGQGAFEQYF. The CDR3 DNA sequence: TGTGCCAGCAGCCGACCGGGACAGGGGGCCTTTGAGCAGTACTTC. The rearrangement uses TRBV27 and TRBJ2-7; the match to TRBD1 covers 12 bases. Germline CDR1 and CDR2: MNHEY and SMNVEV (reference sequence). J was trimmed by 7 bases and V by 6 bases; bases with no gene match: 10. The CDR3 has 15 amino acids.

This chain links TRBV4-3 with TRBJ2-6; D may be TRBD2 (6 bases). Trimming removed 1 base from V and 0 bases from J, with 10 bases in between. The CDR3 is 17 residues long. Germline CDR1 reads LGHNA; CDR2 reads YSLEER. The CDR3 loop reads CASSQVEGLSGANVLTF. The CDR3 DNA sequence: TGCGCCAGCAGCCAAGTAGAGGGACTCTCTGGGGCCAACGTCCTGACTTTC.

This chain links TRBV13 with TRBJ2-7; perhaps TRBD2 as D (5 bases). The CDR3 totals 14 residues. Deletions cut 5 bases from V and 1 base from J, with 12 bases between. CDR1 is PRHDT, CDR2 FYEKMQ, per germline (reference sequence). The CDR3 is CASSQSLASYEQYF. For the CDR3, the DNA is TGTGCCAGCAGCCAGTCCCTAGCATCCTACGAGCAGTACTTC.

V gene TRBV4-1 combines with J gene TRBJ2-7; 8 bases align to TRBD1. This CDR3 spans 16 amino acids. Germline V gene lookup returns CDR1 MGHRA and CDR2 YSYEKL. V shed 4 bases and J 6 bases; nucleotides not matched to a gene: 14. The CDR3, as DNA: TGCGCCAGCAGCCCGCTCGGAGGTCAGGGGGCTGGCGAGCAGTACTTC. Translating gives CASSPLGGQGAGEQYF.

This clone has a handful of counts. The CDR3, as DNA: TGTGCCAGCAGCCAGGGCCGTGGCACTGAAGCTTTCTTT. Its translation is CASSQGRGTEAFF. The chain recombines TRBV14 with TRBJ1-1; unclear D gene. Germline V gene sequence: CDR1 SGHDN, CDR2 FVKESK. V was pared by 3 bases and J by 4 bases, with 9 bases between. The CDR3 covers 13 residues.

The rearrangement links TRBV30 to TRBJ2-7; D may correspond to TRBD1 or TRBD2 (6 bases each). The germline V gene has CDR1 GTSNPN and CDR2 SVGIG (reference sequence). This CDR3 region has 13 residues. Trimming took off 5 bases at V and 5 bases at J, with 16 bases between the two ends. The chain's CDR3 is CAWELGGMHEQYF. The CDR3 DNA sequence: TGTGCCTGGGAGCTAGGGGGGATGCACGAGCAGTACTTC.

The rearrangement uses TRBV29-1 and TRBJ1-2; no clear D gene. Germline V lookup: CDR1 SQVTM, CDR2 ANQGSEA. This CDR3 is 12 amino acids long. V shed 1 base and J shed 8 bases, with 11 bases lying between them. The CDR3 DNA reads as TGCAGCGTTGAAGGGGAACTATGGGGCTACACCTTC. It specifies CSVEGELWGYTF.

The rearrangement links TRBV5-1 to TRBJ2-2; 8 bases are a match to TRBD1. With 2 bases clipped from V and 8 bases from J, the junction kept 8 bases outside the gene matches. This CDR3 is 15 amino acids long. From germline, CDR1 is SGHRS and CDR2 YFSETQ. The CDR3 loop reads CASSFEDRVTGELFF. CDR3 coding DNA: TGCGCCAGCAGCTTTGAGGACAGGGTGACAGGGGAGCTGTTTTTT.

The rearrangement joins TRBV29-1 to TRBJ2-5; TRBD1 agrees at 7 bases. With the DNA end fitting TRBJ2-7 better, the J assignment may be wrong. Looked up from germline, CDR1 is SQVTM and CDR2 is ANQGSEA. The CDR3 is made up of 12 amino acids. This chain's CDR3 is CSVGQGDYEQYF. CDR3 DNA sequence: TGCAGCGTTGGGCAGGGGGACTACGAGCAGTACTTC.